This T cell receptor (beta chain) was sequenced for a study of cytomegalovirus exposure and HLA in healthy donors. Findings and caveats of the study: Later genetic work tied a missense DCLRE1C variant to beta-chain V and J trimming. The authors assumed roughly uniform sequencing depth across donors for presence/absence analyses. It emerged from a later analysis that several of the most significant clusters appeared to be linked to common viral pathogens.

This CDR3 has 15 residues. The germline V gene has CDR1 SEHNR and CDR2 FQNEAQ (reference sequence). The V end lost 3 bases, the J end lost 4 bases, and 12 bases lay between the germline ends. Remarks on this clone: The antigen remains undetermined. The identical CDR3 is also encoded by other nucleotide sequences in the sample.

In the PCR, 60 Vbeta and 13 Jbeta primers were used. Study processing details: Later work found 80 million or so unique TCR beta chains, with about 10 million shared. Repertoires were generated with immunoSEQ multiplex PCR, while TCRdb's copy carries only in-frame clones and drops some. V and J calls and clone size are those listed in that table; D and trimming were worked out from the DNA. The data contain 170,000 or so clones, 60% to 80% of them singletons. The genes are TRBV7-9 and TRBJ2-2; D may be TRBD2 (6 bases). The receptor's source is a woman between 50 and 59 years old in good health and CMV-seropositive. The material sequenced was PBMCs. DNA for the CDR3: TGTGCCAGCAGCTTGCGGCAGGGAGGCACCGGGGAGCTGTTTTTT. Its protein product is CASSLRQGGTGELFF. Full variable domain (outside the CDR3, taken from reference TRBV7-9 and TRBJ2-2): DTGVSQNPRHKITKRGQNVTFRCDPISEHNRLYWYRQTLGQGPEFLTYFQNEAQLEKSRLLSDRFSAERPKGSFSTLEIQRTEQGDSAMYLCASSLRQGGTGELFFGEGSRLTVL.